Listed below are T cell receptor beta chains from one sample, sequenced in a study of blood T cell repertoires in COVID-19. Repertoires were generated with immunoSEQ multiplex PCR, while TCRdb's copy carries only in-frame clones and drops some. This table holds 95,000 to 120,000 clones, approximately 89% found once. Sequences were obtained from peripheral blood. Receptor source: a woman aged 55-75 years with COVID-19, enrolled during active disease. Each CDR3 is given with its conserved first and last residue. A D gene is named only where the DNA matches it firmly. Expanded clones get a size class; other rows say once, few or many, or leave the size out.

d_call j_call clone_size v_call cdr3_nt cdr3_aa
TRBD1 TRBJ1-2 . TRBV6-5 TGTGCCAGCAGATCAAGTCAGGGGGAGCATGGCTACACCTTC CASRSSQGEHGYTF
TRBD2 TRBJ2-1 few TRBV7-2 TGTGCCAGCAGCTCCTCGGGGGGGGGATACAATGAGCAGTTCTTC CASSSSGGGYNEQFF
TRBD2 TRBJ2-7 . TRBV5-1 TGCGCCAGCAGCCCTTCGGGGGGCGAGCAGTACTTC CASSPSGGEQYF
TRBD1 TRBJ2-5 . TRBV5-1 TGCGCCAGCAGGAGTGCCGGGACAGGGGACTTCCAAGAGACCCAGTACTTC CASRSAGTGDFQETQYF
TRBD1 TRBJ2-3 . TRBV24-1 TGTGCCACCAGACCGAGGACAGGGGAGACAGATACGCAGTATTTT CATRPRTGETDTQYF
. TRBJ1-2 . TRBV24-1 TGTGCCACCAGTGATTTTGACAGAAACTATGGCTACACCTTC CATSDFDRNYGYTF
TRBD2 TRBJ2-3 few TRBV6-2/TRBV6-3 TGTGCCAGCAGTCCGAGCGGGGGGGCCGGCACAGATACGCAGTATTTT CASSPSGGAGTDTQYF
. TRBJ1-5 . TRBV6-1 TGTGCCAGCAGTGATTTACGAGGGAAGTGGAGTCAACAGCCCCAGCATTTT CASSDLRGKWSQQPQHF
. TRBJ1-2 . TRBV19 TGTGCCAGTAGTAGGTCTGGGGCGTACTATGGCTACACCTTC CASSRSGAYYGYTF
TRBD2 TRBJ2-1 . TRBV7-2 TGTGCCAGCAGCTTAGCAGATAGCGGGGGAACCTACAATGAGCAGTTCTTC CASSLADSGGTYNEQFF
TRBD1 TRBJ1-2 once TRBV3-1/TRBV3-2 TGTGCCAGCAGCCAGGTATACAGGGGTGGCTACACCTTC CASSQVYRGGYTF
. TRBJ1-1 . TRBV5-1 TGCGCCAGCAGCGTACAGGGATTGAACACTGAAGCTTTCTTT CASSVQGLNTEAFF
. TRBJ2-7 . TRBV5-4 TGTGCCAGCAGCTTGGATCCAGGAACCTACGAGCAGTACTTC CASSLDPGTYEQYF
. TRBJ1-1 . TRBV2 TGTGCCAGCAGCCCACCCAGTTTTATGAACACTGAAGCTTTCTTT CASSPPSFMNTEAFF
. TRBJ2-6 . TRBV27 TGTGCCAGCAGTTTCCGGACAGACCTTTCTGGGGCCAACGTCCTGACTTTC CASSFRTDLSGANVLTF
. TRBJ1-4 . TRBV30 TGTGCCTGGAGTGTACCTTTTACAGTGGAAAAACTGTTTTTT CAWSVPFTVEKLFF
TRBD1 TRBJ1-5 . TRBV7-2 TGTGCCAGCAGCCAAAGACAGGGCGGTCAGCCCCAGCATTTT CASSQRQGGQPQHF
. TRBJ1-1 few TRBV7-2 TGTGCCAGCAGCTGGACTGGGGGCGGGAACACTGAAGCTTTCTTT CASSWTGGGNTEAFF
. TRBJ1-2 medium-sized TRBV4-2 TGTGCCAGCAGCCAAATGCGGGAGGGTCCGGGCTATGGCTACACCTTC CASSQMREGPGYGYTF
. TRBJ2-5 . TRBV12-3/TRBV12-4 TGTGCCAGCAGTTTAGAGCGAGAGACCCAGTACTTC CASSLERETQYF
TRBD1 TRBJ1-4 . TRBV7-6 TGTGCCAGCAGCTTGAGGGGACAGGGATATCTTTATTCTAATGAAAAACTGTTTTTT CASSLRGQGYLYSNEKLFF
TRBD1 TRBJ1-6 . TRBV4-1 TGCGCCAGCAGCCAAGGGACAGGCCCCAATAATTCACCCCTCCACTTT CASSQGTGPNNSPLHF
TRBD1 TRBJ2-7 . TRBV7-3 TGTGCCAGCAGCTTACAGGGGGACTCCTACGAGCAGTACTTC CASSLQGDSYEQYF
TRBD2 TRBJ2-5 . TRBV5-4 TGTGCCAGCAGCCCCGCTAGCGGGGGGAATCAAGAGACCCAGTACTTC CASSPASGGNQETQYF
. TRBJ1-6 . TRBV4-3 TGCGCCAGCAGCCAAGTTTGGAGTTGGGTTAATTCACCCCTCCACTTT CASSQVWSWVNSPLHF
TRBD1 TRBJ1-2 . TRBV5-8 TGTGCCAGCAGCTTTGCGGGACAGGGGGCGATCGCCTATGGCTACACCTTC CASSFAGQGAIAYGYTF
. TRBJ2-5 . TRBV3-1/TRBV3-2 TGTGCCAGCAGCCAAGGGCAGGGCCCTCAAGAGACCCAGTACTTC CASSQGQGPQETQYF
TRBD1 TRBJ1-6 few TRBV18 TGTGCCAGCTCACCACGGTCAACCGGGACAGGGGGTATACCCGCTGGTTCACCCCTCCACTTT CASSPRSTGTGGIPAGSPLHF
TRBD1 TRBJ1-2 . TRBV6-5 TGTGCCAGCAGTTACGGGACAGGGGTCGGTGGCTACACCTTC CASSYGTGVGGYTF
TRBD1 TRBJ1-2 . TRBV19 TGTGCCAGTAGCCGACAGGGTAACTATGGCTACACCTTC CASSRQGNYGYTF
TRBD1 TRBJ1-2 . TRBV27 TGTGCCAGCATGACAGGGGATAGCTATGGCTACACCTTC CASMTGDSYGYTF
TRBD1 TRBJ1-1 . TRBV3-1/TRBV3-2 TGTGCCAGCAGCCAACTACCGACAGGGGGCTCTGAAGCTTTCTTT CASSQLPTGGSEAFF
TRBD2 TRBJ2-5 . TRBV9 TGTGCCAGCAGCGTAGGAGCGGGGGTCCAAGAGACCCAGTACTTC CASSVGAGVQETQYF
. TRBJ1-2 . TRBV19 TGTGCCAGTAGTAGCAAGGGGTGGTATGGCTACACCTTC CASSSKGWYGYTF
. TRBJ2-2 . TRBV6-6 TGTGCCAGCAGTATTCAGGGCCTCGCGAACACCGGGGAGCTGTTTTTT CASSIQGLANTGELFF
TRBD1 TRBJ2-5 . TRBV5-6 TGTGCCAGCAGCTTGGCGGGTTTTCCAGAGGGACAGCGGGAGACCCAGTACTTC CASSLAGFPEGQRETQYF
. TRBJ2-7 . TRBV10-3 TGTGCCATCAGTGAAAGACACTACGAGCAGTACTTC CAISERHYEQYF
TRBD1 TRBJ1-1 . TRBV9 TGTGCCAGCAGCGTAGCTGGACAGGGGTACACTGAAGCTTTCTTT CASSVAGQGYTEAFF
. TRBJ2-3 once TRBV5-6 TGTGCCAGCAGCTTGAGGAGCGGGCTTAGCACAGATACGCAGTATTTT CASSLRSGLSTDTQYF
TRBD1 TRBJ2-7 . TRBV27 TGTGCCAGCAGCCCCCGGGACAGTCCCTACGAGCAGTACTTC CASSPRDSPYEQYF
. TRBJ1-4 . TRBV15 TGTGCCACCAGCAGAGTCTCCCCCCGAGGGATCCTTACTAATGAAAAACTGTTTTTT CATSRVSPRGILTNEKLFF
. TRBJ1-4 . TRBV6-1 TGTGCCAGCAGTGATCTTGCAACTAATGAAAAACTGTTTTTT CASSDLATNEKLFF
TRBD2 TRBJ2-5 . TRBV27 TGTGCCAGCACCTGGACTAGCGGGGGGGCGAAGACCCAGTACTTC CASTWTSGGAKTQYF
. TRBJ1-1 once TRBV15 TGTGCCACCAGCAGAAATTCGGGGGTGGACACTGAAGCTTTCTTT CATSRNSGVDTEAFF
. TRBJ1-1 . TRBV11-2 TGTGCCAGCAGCTTAGGAGGAGAAGCTTTCTTT CASSLGGEAFF